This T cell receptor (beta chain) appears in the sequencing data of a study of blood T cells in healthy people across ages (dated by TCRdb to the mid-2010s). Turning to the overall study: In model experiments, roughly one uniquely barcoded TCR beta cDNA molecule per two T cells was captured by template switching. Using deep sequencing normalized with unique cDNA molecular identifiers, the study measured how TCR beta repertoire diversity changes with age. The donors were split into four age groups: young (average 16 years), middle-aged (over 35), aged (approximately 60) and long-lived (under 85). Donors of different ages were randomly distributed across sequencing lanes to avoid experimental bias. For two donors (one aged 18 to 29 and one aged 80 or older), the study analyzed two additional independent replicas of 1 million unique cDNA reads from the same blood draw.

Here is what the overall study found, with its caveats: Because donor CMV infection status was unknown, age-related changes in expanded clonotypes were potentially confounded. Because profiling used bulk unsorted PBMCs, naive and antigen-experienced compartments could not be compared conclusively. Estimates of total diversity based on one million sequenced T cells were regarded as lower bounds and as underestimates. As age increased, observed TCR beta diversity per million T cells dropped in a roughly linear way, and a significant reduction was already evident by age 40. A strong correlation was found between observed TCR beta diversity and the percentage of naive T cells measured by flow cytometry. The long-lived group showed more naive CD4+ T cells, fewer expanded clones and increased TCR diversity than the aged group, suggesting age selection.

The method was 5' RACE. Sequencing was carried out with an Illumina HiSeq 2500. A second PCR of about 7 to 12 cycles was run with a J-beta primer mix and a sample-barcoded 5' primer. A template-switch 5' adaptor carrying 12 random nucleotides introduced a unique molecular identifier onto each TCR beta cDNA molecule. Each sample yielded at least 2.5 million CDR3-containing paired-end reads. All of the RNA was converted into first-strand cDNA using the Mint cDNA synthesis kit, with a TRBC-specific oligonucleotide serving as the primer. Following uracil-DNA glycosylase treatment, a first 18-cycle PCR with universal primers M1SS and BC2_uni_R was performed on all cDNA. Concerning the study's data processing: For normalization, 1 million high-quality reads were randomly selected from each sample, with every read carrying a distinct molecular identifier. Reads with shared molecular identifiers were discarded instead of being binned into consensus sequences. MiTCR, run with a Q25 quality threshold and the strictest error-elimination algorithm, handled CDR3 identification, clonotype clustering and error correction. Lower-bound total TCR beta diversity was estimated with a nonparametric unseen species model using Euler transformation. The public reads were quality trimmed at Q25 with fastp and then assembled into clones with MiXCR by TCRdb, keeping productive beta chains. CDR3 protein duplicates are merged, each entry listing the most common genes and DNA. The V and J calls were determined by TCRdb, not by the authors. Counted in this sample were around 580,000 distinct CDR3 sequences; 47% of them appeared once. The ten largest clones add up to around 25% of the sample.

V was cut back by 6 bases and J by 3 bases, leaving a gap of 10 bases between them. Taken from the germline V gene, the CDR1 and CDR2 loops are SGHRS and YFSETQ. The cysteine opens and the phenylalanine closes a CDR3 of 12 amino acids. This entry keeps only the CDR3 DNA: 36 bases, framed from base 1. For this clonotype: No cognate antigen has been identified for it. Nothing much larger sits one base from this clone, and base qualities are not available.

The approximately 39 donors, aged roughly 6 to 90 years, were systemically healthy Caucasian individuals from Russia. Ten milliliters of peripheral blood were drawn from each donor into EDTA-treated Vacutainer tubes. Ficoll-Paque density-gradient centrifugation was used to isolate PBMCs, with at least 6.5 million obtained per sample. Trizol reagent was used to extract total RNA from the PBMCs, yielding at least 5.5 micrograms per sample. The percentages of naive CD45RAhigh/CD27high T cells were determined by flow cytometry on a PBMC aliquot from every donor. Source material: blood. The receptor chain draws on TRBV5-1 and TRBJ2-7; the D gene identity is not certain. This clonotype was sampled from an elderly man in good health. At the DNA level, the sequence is TGCGCCAGCAACCAGAACGACTACGAGCAGTACTTC. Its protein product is CASNQNDYEQYF.